What follows are 8 T cell receptor beta chains derived from one specimen sequenced in a study of CD4 T cells in relation to SARS-CoV-2 and coronaviruses. Clones were sequenced by immunoSEQ multiplex PCR, and TCRdb holds only the in-frame ones, with some missing. Among more than 20,000 clones, over 60% were seen once, and the ten largest hold 29%. Antigens of these TCRs are unknown. Unexposed donor CD4+ T cells date from about 2011-2018, before the COVID-19 pandemic. The cells were cultured for 10 days before CD4+ T cells were isolated. Sequences were obtained from CD4+ T cells from PBMCs, cultured in vitro. The source is a human donor in good health.

The rearrangement links TRBV6-5 to TRBJ2-2; the match to TRBD1 covers 7 bases. Germline CDR1 reads MNHEY; CDR2 reads SVGAGI. Trimming removed 8 bases from V and 5 bases from J; junction bases left unmatched: 5. The CDR3 has 13 residues. The CDR3 DNA is TGTGCCAGCGGAACAGGGGAGACCGGGGAGCTGTTTTTT. It encodes CASGTGETGELFF.

V gene TRBV7-2 combines with J gene TRBJ1-2; TRBD1 agrees at 7 bases. The CDR3 contains 15 residues. Looked up from germline, CDR1 is SGHTA and CDR2 is FQGNSA. V lost 2 bases, J lost 7 bases, and 10 bases stayed unmatched. CDR3 in amino acids: CASSLSAGGSFGYTF. The CDR3 DNA reads TGTGCCAGCAGCTTATCAGCAGGGGGATCTTTTGGCTACACCTTC.

This sequence joins TRBV30 and TRBJ2-2, with a weak D call TRBD1 (5 bases). CDR1 is GTSNPN and CDR2 is SVGIG in the germline V gene (reference sequence). The germline V and J ends were trimmed by 6 bases and 7 bases, with 15 bases remaining between them. The CDR3 totals 13 residues. The CDR3 sequence: CACRQWVDGELFF. CDR3 in DNA: TGTGCCTGTAGACAGTGGGTGGACGGGGAGCTGTTTTTT.

This rearrangement joins TRBV5-1 to TRBJ1-4; D remains ambiguous. Trimming stripped 0 bases from V and 8 bases from J, with 17 bases between. The length of the CDR3 is 16 residues. The V gene's germline CDR1 is SGHRS and CDR2 YFSETQ. CDR3 residues: CASSLAPTTNREKLFF. In nucleotides, the CDR3 is TGCGCCAGCAGCTTGGCACCTACGACAAATAGGGAAAAACTGTTTTTT. Full variable domain (rest looked up from reference TRBV5-1 and TRBJ1-4): KAGVTQTPRYLIKTRGQQVTLSCSPISGHRSVSWYQQTPGQGLQFLFEYFSETQRNKGNFPGRFSGRQFSNSRSEMNVSTLELGDSALYLCASSLAPTTNREKLFFGSGTQLSVL.

V usage is TRBV9 and J usage is TRBJ1-1, with 8 nucleotides matching TRBD1. The CDR3 length is 17 residues. From germline, CDR1 is SGDLS and CDR2 YYNGEE. V lost 4 bases to trimming and J lost 6 bases; unmatched junction nucleotides: 17. This chain's CDR3 is CASSKRQGSLSGSEAFF. CDR3 DNA: TGTGCCAGCAGCAAAAGACAGGGGTCGTTGTCCGGGTCTGAAGCTTTCTTT.

This clone was counted a few times. The V gene is TRBV5-1, the J gene TRBJ2-2; 8 bases match TRBD1. Germline V gene lookup returns CDR1 SGHRS and CDR2 YFSETQ. J was trimmed by 4 bases and V by 1 base; bases with no gene match: 6. This CDR3 has 16 residues. CDR3: CASSLLPDRVTGELFF. Here the CDR3 DNA reads TGCGCCAGCAGCTTGCTTCCGGACAGGGTCACCGGGGAGCTGTTTTTT.

J is TRBJ1-2 and V is TRBV5-6; TRBD1 matches 7 bases. CDR3 length equals 13 residues. Germline CDR1 reads SGHDT; CDR2 reads YYEEEE. The J segment lost 7 bases and the V segment lost 4 bases, leaving 7 bases of the junction unmatched. CDR3 in amino acids: CASSRRTGSGYTF. The CDR3 DNA sequence: TGTGCCAGCAGCCGTCGGACAGGCTCTGGCTACACCTTC.

The chain is built from TRBV6-5 and TRBJ2-3; D is unclear. Germline loops: CDR1 MNHEY, CDR2 SVGAGI. Trimming left V 7 bases short and J 0 bases short, with 14 bases between. CDR3 length equals 15 residues. DNA of the CDR3: TGTGCCAGCAAACTTAGGTGGGAAAGCACAGATACGCAGTATTTT. Translation: CASKLRWESTDTQYF.